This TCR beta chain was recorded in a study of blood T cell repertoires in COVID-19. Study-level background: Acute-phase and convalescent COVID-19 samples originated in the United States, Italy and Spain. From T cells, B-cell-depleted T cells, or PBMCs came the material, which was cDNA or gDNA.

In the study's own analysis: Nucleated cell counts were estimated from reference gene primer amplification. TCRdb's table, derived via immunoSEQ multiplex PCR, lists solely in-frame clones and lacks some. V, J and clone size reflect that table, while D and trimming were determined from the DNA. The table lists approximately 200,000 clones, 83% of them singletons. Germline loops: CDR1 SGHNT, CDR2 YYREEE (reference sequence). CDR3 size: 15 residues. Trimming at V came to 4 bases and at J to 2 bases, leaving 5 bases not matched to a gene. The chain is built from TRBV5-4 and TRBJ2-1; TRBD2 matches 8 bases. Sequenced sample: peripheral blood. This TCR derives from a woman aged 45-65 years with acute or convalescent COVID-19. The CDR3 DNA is TGTGCCAGCAGCGCGGGACTAGAGACCTACAATGAGCAGTTCTTC. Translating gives CASSAGLETYNEQFF. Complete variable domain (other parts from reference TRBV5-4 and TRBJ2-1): ETGVTQSPTHLIKTRGQQVTLRCSSQSGHNTVSWYQQALGQGPQFIFQYYREEENGRGNFPPRFSGLQFPNYSSELNVNALELDDSALYLCASSAGLETYNEQFFGPGTRLTVL.